This is a list of T cell receptor beta chains from one sample in a study of lymphopenia after photon versus proton radiotherapy. Libraries were prepared by immunoSEQ multiplex PCR; TCRdb keeps only in-frame clonotypes and omits some of them. Here the sample spans 6,500 to 8,000 clones, around nine tenths being singletons. Sequencing was performed on peripheral blood, taken from a patient treated with photon-based radiotherapy. The receptor set was obtained from a man between 60 and 75 years old with cholangiocarcinoma. The CDR3 runs from the conserved cysteine through the conserved F or W. Fields, in order: clone size, J gene, V gene, D gene, CDR3 protein, CDR3 DNA. D genes are given only for firm matches. Clone size is not always given. Where it is, it says once, few, many or a class for expanded clones.

.	TRBJ2-1	TRBV7-2	TRBD2	CASSLVSGTSGRDNEQFF	TGTGCCAGCAGCTTAGTCTCAGGGACTAGCGGGAGAGACAATGAGCAGTTCTTC
few	TRBJ1-3	TRBV28	.	CASSLSPFSGNTIYF	TGTGCCAGCAGTTTGTCCCCGTTCTCTGGAAACACCATATATTTT
.	TRBJ2-1	TRBV18	.	CASSPPDTLSYNEQFF	TGTGCCAGCTCCCCACCGGACACCCTATCCTACAATGAGCAGTTCTTC
.	TRBJ2-5	TRBV5-1	.	CASSLAPQETQYF	TGCGCCAGCAGCTTGGCGCCACAAGAGACCCAGTACTTC
.	TRBJ2-2	TRBV5-5	.	CASSLRVRTGELFF	TGTGCCAGCAGCTTGAGGGTGCGGACCGGGGAGCTGTTTTTT
.	TRBJ1-1	TRBV9	TRBD1	CASSSNYRGGTEAFF	TGTGCCAGCAGCTCGAACTACAGGGGTGGCACTGAAGCTTTCTTT
.	TRBJ1-2	TRBV6-5	.	CASSYGGGYGYTF	TGTGCCAGCAGTTACGGGGGGGGCTATGGCTACACCTTC
once	TRBJ2-1	TRBV7-2	TRBD2	CASSNSGRVSNNEQFF	TGTGCCAGCAGCAATAGCGGGAGGGTTAGTAACAATGAGCAGTTCTTC
.	TRBJ2-7	TRBV10-3	TRBD1	CATHPGDSSYEQYF	TGTGCCACCCACCCCGGGGACAGCTCCTACGAGCAGTACTTC
.	TRBJ1-2	TRBV11-2	TRBD1	CASSTDRALGYGYTF	TGTGCCAGCAGCACGGACAGGGCCCTAGGGTATGGCTACACCTTC
.	TRBJ1-5	TRBV6-1	.	CASSPPSGPNQPQHF	TGTGCCAGCAGTCCACCTTCGGGGCCGAATCAGCCCCAGCATTTT
.	TRBJ2-5	TRBV10-1	.	CASSEDPSGPRETQYF	TGCGCCAGCAGTGAGGACCCTTCGGGGCCGAGAGAGACCCAGTACTTC
few	TRBJ2-7	TRBV29-1	TRBD2	CSVSGTRVEEQYF	TGCAGCGTTTCCGGGACTAGGGTTGAAGAGCAGTACTTC
.	TRBJ2-4	TRBV18	.	CASSPGTGTANIQYF	TGTGCCAGCTCACCTGGAACCGGGACTGCAAACATTCAGTACTTC
.	TRBJ2-3	TRBV28	TRBD1	CASSLQNTGGLYTQYF	TGTGCCAGCAGTTTACAAAACACAGGGGGCTTATATACGCAGTATTTT
.	TRBJ1-2	TRBV7-2	.	CATSPGLSGYGYTF	TGTGCCACCTCTCCGGGTCTAAGCGGATATGGCTACACCTTC
few	TRBJ2-2	TRBV7-3	.	CASRSTGARGTGELFF	TGTGCCAGCAGGTCCACAGGAGCGCGGGGCACCGGGGAGCTGTTTTTT
.	TRBJ2-2	TRBV5-4	.	CASSLARGRNTGELFF	TGTGCCAGCAGCTTGGCCCGGGGGCGGAACACCGGGGAGCTGTTTTTT
.	TRBJ2-5	TRBV7-2	TRBD2	CASSLLTSGGAETQYF	TGTGCCAGCAGCCTTCTAACTAGCGGGGGGGCGGAGACCCAGTACTTC
.	TRBJ2-5	TRBV10-3	TRBD2	CAISESDLAGKQETQYF	TGTGCCATCAGTGAGTCCGATCTAGCGGGGAAGCAAGAGACCCAGTACTTC
.	TRBJ2-1	TRBV7-3	.	CASSFSSYNEQFF	TGTGCCAGTTCGTTCAGCTCCTACAATGAGCAGTTCTTC
.	TRBJ1-2	TRBV5-4	TRBD1	CASSSGQGNYGYTF	TGTGCCAGCAGCTCGGGACAGGGGAACTATGGCTACACCTTC
.	TRBJ2-3	TRBV5-1	TRBD2	CASSLWRGDTDTQYF	TGCGCCAGCAGCTTGTGGCGGGGGGACACAGATACGCAGTATTTT
.	TRBJ2-5	TRBV2	TRBD1	CASKGLQGAETQYF	TGTGCCAGCAAAGGTTTACAGGGGGCCGAGACCCAGTACTTC
.	TRBJ2-3	TRBV7-9	.	CASSLEGYPNTQYF	TGTGCCAGCAGCTTAGAGGGCTATCCAAATACGCAGTATTTT
.	TRBJ2-5	TRBV11-2	.	CASSPNNLQETQYF	TGTGCCAGCAGCCCGAACAACCTCCAAGAGACCCAGTACTTC
.	TRBJ1-2	TRBV2	TRBD1	CASIPRDRGTGYTF	TGTGCCAGCATTCCCCGGGACAGGGGAACTGGCTACACCTTC
.	TRBJ2-5	TRBV5-4	.	CASSLAAQETQYF	TGTGCCAGCAGCTTGGCGGCCCAAGAGACCCAGTACTTC
.	TRBJ2-3	TRBV9	.	CASSVDRATDTQYF	TGTGCCAGCAGCGTAGACAGGGCCACAGATACGCAGTATTTT
.	TRBJ1-1	TRBV7-6	.	CASSPPGTLNTEAFF	TGTGCCAGCAGCCCCCCTGGGACACTGAACACTGAAGCTTTCTTT
.	TRBJ2-7	TRBV29-1	.	CSVEDWGNEQYF	TGCAGCGTTGAGGACTGGGGGAACGAGCAGTACTTC
.	TRBJ1-4	TRBV4-3	.	CASSRDRLDEKLFF	TGCGCCAGCAGCCGAGACAGGTTGGATGAAAAACTGTTTTTT
.	TRBJ2-3	TRBV19	TRBD1	CASSTGPGQGVDTQYF	TGTGCCAGTAGTACTGGGCCAGGACAGGGCGTGGATACGCAGTATTTT
.	TRBJ2-3	TRBV10-3	TRBD2	CAISAGSGRLSTDTQYF	TGTGCCATCAGTGCGGGTAGCGGGAGGTTAAGCACAGATACGCAGTATTTT
.	TRBJ1-1	TRBV5-1	.	CASSRTVMNTEAFF	TGCGCCAGCAGCAGGACAGTAATGAACACTGAAGCTTTCTTT
.	TRBJ1-3	TRBV2	.	CASSEGGQLSGNTIYF	TGTGCCAGCAGTGAAGGAGGCCAGCTCTCTGGAAACACCATATATTTT
.	TRBJ2-7	TRBV23-1	.	CASSIASENFEQYF	TGCGCCAGCAGTATCGCGTCAGAAAATTTCGAGCAGTACTTC